The 9 T cell receptor beta chains reported below all come from one sample, sequenced in a study of T cell changes during pregnancy in multiple sclerosis (dated by TCRdb to 2018 to 2020). Receptor libraries were prepared by the immunoSEQ multiplex PCR assay. In its TCRdb copy, this immuneACCESS table keeps in-frame sequences only and misses some clones. Where compared with another copy, unresolved V genes explain less than half of these, and the others have no known cause. In all, the sample holds 35,000 to 45,000 clones, and around 94% of those were seen once. Of the sample, about 8.3% is held by the ten largest clones. The material sequenced was CD8+ T cells from peripheral blood mononuclear cells, taken in the third trimester of pregnancy. These receptors were obtained from a female donor with multiple sclerosis, enrolled in a pregnancy study.

V and J are TRBV27 and TRBJ2-5, with TRBD2 as a possible D gene (6 bases). V dropped 4 bases and J dropped 4 bases, with 19 bases sitting between them. The germline V gene encodes CDR1 MNHEY and CDR2 SMNVEV (reference sequence). The CDR3 runs 16 residues. In nucleotides, the CDR3 is TGTGCCAGCAGTTCCCTGCTCGTAACTAGCCTAGAGACCCAGTACTTC. Translated: CASSSLLVTSLETQYF.

The chain employs TRBV9 and TRBJ2-1; 11 nucleotides align to TRBD2. The CDR3 covers 18 residues. The V gene end was trimmed by 1 base and the J gene end by 6 bases; junction bases not matched to a gene: 12. Germline V gene sequence: CDR1 SGDLS, CDR2 YYNGEE. The CDR3, as DNA: TGTGCCAGCAGCGTACCTAGCGGGGGGCCGGGTAGGCTCAATGAGCAGTTCTTC. Translation gives CASSVPSGGPGRLNEQFF.

The V and J genes are TRBV6-5 and TRBJ2-7, with D possibly TRBD1 on 5 matching bases. This CDR3 comprises 14 residues. Trimming removed 5 bases at V and 4 bases at J, with 15 bases between. Germline V gene lookup returns CDR1 MNHEY and CDR2 SVGAGI. The CDR3 nucleotides read TGTGCCAGCAGTACATACATGGACAATTACGAGCAGTACTTC. The encoded protein is CASSTYMDNYEQYF.

This chain connects TRBV5-1 to TRBJ1-4, with TRBD1 matching over 7 bases. Unmatched junction bases numbered 21, after V lost 2 bases and J lost 11 bases. Germline V CDR1 and CDR2: SGHRS, YFSETQ. This CDR3 has 18 residues. In nucleotides, the CDR3 is TGCGCCAGCAGCTTAGCAGGGGGTGGGGGGCCCCCCCCCGGGAAACTGTTTTTT. Encoded protein: CASSLAGGGGPPPGKLFF.

This chain connects TRBV6-5 to TRBJ2-5, with a tentative D call TRBD1 (6 bases). CDR1 is MNHEY, CDR2 SVGAGI, per germline. V was pared by 6 bases and J by 5 bases, with 13 bases between. This CDR3 is built from 13 residues. As DNA, the CDR3 is TGTGCCAGCAGCCTACAGGGTTGGGAGACCCAGTACTTC. Its protein is CASSLQGWETQYF.

The chain carries TRBV28 and TRBJ2-7, with 10 bases that match TRBD1. Germline lookup yields CDR1 MDHEN and CDR2 SYDVKM. After removal of 6 bases from V and 2 bases from J, the junction contained 7 bases not matched to a gene. The CDR3 is 15 amino acids. For the CDR3, the DNA is TGTGCCAGCAGGGACGGGACAGGGGCAACCTACGAGCAGTACTTC. It is translated as CASRDGTGATYEQYF.

The chain carries TRBV4-1 and TRBJ2-1; 7 bases are a match to TRBD1. Germline V gives CDR1 MGHRA, CDR2 YSYEKL. CDR3 length: 11 residues. The junction had 5 bases not matched to a gene; V was cut back by 10 bases and J by 8 bases. CDR3 amino acids: CATNQGDEQFF. The CDR3 DNA reads TGCGCCACCAATCAGGGGGATGAGCAGTTCTTC.

The chain combines TRBV9 with TRBJ2-6; maybe TRBD2 (5 bases). V was clipped by 6 bases and J by 0 bases, with 16 bases between them. Germline V gene sequence: CDR1 SGDLS, CDR2 YYNGEE. This CDR3 spans 17 amino acids. DNA of the CDR3: TGTGCCAGCACAATCCCTCGGGAATACTCTGGGGCCAACGTCCTGACTTTC. Encoded protein: CASTIPREYSGANVLTF.

The chain has TRBV27 and TRBJ2-7; D remains ambiguous. V was shortened by 2 bases and J by 0 bases, with 8 bases between the two germline ends. Germline V gene lookup returns CDR1 MNHEY and CDR2 SMNVEV (reference sequence). The CDR3 totals 14 residues. CDR3 protein: CASSLGRFSYEQYF. The CDR3 DNA reads TGTGCCAGCAGTTTAGGCAGATTCTCCTACGAGCAGTACTTC.